Listed below are T cell receptor beta chains from one sample, sequenced in a study of response to subunit inactivated influenza vaccine. TCRdb called the RT-PCR reads again in MiXCR, with one record for every CDR3 protein. The table shows around 480,000 distinct CDR3 sequences, with approximately 17% occurring only once. Specimen: CD4+ T cells sorted from PBMCs, collected around 25 months after vaccination. These receptor sequences come from a man between 50 and 70 years old who received an inactivated influenza vaccine. CDR3s include the opening cysteine and the closing phenylalanine or tryptophan. The D gene is left open where the match is weak. Rows give clone size only sometimes, using once, few, many, or a class for an expanded clone.

d_call,clone_size,v_call,j_call,cdr3_aa,cdr3_nt
NA,NA,TRBV4-1,TRBJ1-4,CASSSPGNLGEKLFF,TGCGCCAGCAGCTCACCCGGGAATCTCGGGGAAAAACTGTTTTTT
NA,NA,TRBV7-2,TRBJ1-5,CASSLMDGGRNQPQHF,TGTGCCAGCAGCTTGATGGACGGAGGTAGGAATCAGCCCCAGCATTTT
TRBD1,few,TRBV11-2,TRBJ1-2,CASSLGDRAGYTF,TGTGCCAGCAGCTTAGGGGACAGGGCTGGCTACACCTTC
NA,few,TRBV7-2,TRBJ2-1,CASHRGGYEQFF,TGTGCCAGCCATCGAGGAGGTTATGAGCAGTTCTTC
NA,many,TRBV5-1,TRBJ1-1,CASRVTPNTEAFF,TGCGCCAGCCGCGTTACTCCGAACACTGAAGCTTTCTTT
TRBD2,few,TRBV4-2,TRBJ2-5,CASSQSGLATTQETQYF,TGTGCCAGCAGCCAATCGGGACTAGCGACGACTCAAGAGACCCAGTACTTC
NA,few,TRBV29-1,TRBJ2-7,CSVADIGKTYEQYF,TGCAGCGTAGCTGACATTGGAAAGACATACGAGCAGTACTTC
NA,NA,TRBV19,TRBJ1-1,CAIRGRGTEAFF,TGTGCGATACGGGGCCGGGGAACTGAAGCTTTCTTT
TRBD2,few,TRBV12-3/TRBV12-4,TRBJ2-1,CASRPSTTSGYNEQFF,TGTGCCAGCAGACCATCGACGACTAGCGGTTACAATGAGCAGTTCTTC
NA,NA,TRBV7-9,TRBJ1-4,CASSLAVAENEKLFF,TGTGCCAGCAGCTTAGCAGTGGCAGAAAATGAAAAACTGTTTTTT
NA,few,TRBV10-3,TRBJ1-2,CASTGPSYGYTF,TGTGCCAGCACCGGTCCTAGCTATGGCTACACCTTC
NA,few,TRBV7-2,TRBJ2-5,CASSLLSAQETQYF,TGTGCCAGCAGCTTGCTGAGCGCCCAAGAGACCCAGTACTTC
NA,NA,TRBV12-3/TRBV12-4,TRBJ1-3,CASSIIRDTIYF,TGTGCCAGCAGTATAATCAGGGACACCATATATTTT
NA,few,TRBV4-3,TRBJ2-7,CASSQRSGGEQYF,TGCGCCAGCAGCCAACGTTCCGGTGGCGAGCAGTACTTC
NA,few,TRBV18,TRBJ2-1,CASSPGGGRRSYNEQFF,TGTGCCAGCTCACCAGGAGGGGGACGTAGGTCCTACAATGAGCAGTTCTTC
NA,few,TRBV20-1,TRBJ1-1,CSAVGAGNTEAFF,TGCAGTGCTGTGGGGGCGGGGAACACTGAAGCTTTCTTT
NA,few,TRBV6-2/TRBV6-3,TRBJ2-5,CASSFPGPQETQYF,TGTGCCAGCAGTTTCCCGGGACCCCAAGAGACCCAGTACTTC
NA,many,TRBV29-1,TRBJ1-1,CSAYRFGDTEAFF,TGCAGCGCCTACCGTTTCGGAGACACTGAAGCTTTCTTT
NA,few,TRBV28,TRBJ2-6,CASSFLVSGNTGANVLTF,TGTGCCAGCAGTTTCTTGGTCTCGGGAAATACTGGGGCCAACGTCCTGACTTTC
TRBD2,NA,TRBV10-3,TRBJ2-5,CAISESERGTQYF,TGTGCCATCAGTGAGTCGGAGCGGGGGACCCAGTACTTC
NA,NA,TRBV5-5,TRBJ1-5,CASSLGSRGNQPQHF,TGTGCCAGCAGCTTGGGGTCGAGGGGCAATCAGCCCCAGCATTTT
NA,NA,TRBV28,TRBJ2-1,CASRAPGTNEQFF,TGTGCCAGCAGAGCCCCCGGGACCAATGAGCAGTTCTTC
NA,NA,TRBV7-9,TRBJ2-7,CASSLLGRSYEQYF,TGTGCCAGCAGCTTACTGGGACGGTCCTACGAGCAGTACTTC
NA,NA,TRBV5-5,TRBJ2-5,CASSYGAPNRQETQYF,TGTGCCAGCAGCTATGGCGCCCCAAATCGCCAAGAGACCCAGTACTTC
TRBD2,many,TRBV4-2,TRBJ2-7,CASSPQSGSGSYEQYF,TGTGCCAGCAGCCCCCAGTCAGGTAGCGGGAGCTACGAGCAGTACTTC
NA,many,TRBV20-1,TRBJ2-5,CSARSVWGEETQYF,TGCAGTGCTAGGTCGGTATGGGGAGAAGAGACCCAGTACTTC
NA,few,TRBV12-3/TRBV12-4,TRBJ1-1,CARSTVGRNTEAFF,TGTGCCCGCAGTACGGTTGGAAGGAACACTGAAGCTTTCTTT
NA,few,TRBV6-5,TRBJ2-1,CASSLDEYNEQFF,TGTGCCAGCAGTTTGGATGAGTACAATGAGCAGTTCTTC
TRBD1,once,TRBV3-1,TRBJ1-6,CASSQEDRENSPLHF,TGTGCCAGCAGCCAAGAGGACAGGGAGAATTCACCCCTCCACTTT
TRBD1,few,TRBV10-3,TRBJ2-3,CAISETRTGSTDTQYF,TGTGCCATCAGTGAGACCCGGACAGGGAGCACAGATACGCAGTATTTT
TRBD1,few,TRBV11-2,TRBJ2-7,CASSLEGTGRTYEQYF,TGTGCCAGCAGCTTAGAAGGGACAGGGCGGACCTACGAGCAGTACTTC
NA,NA,TRBV12-3/TRBV12-4,TRBJ2-2,CASRRGGGRPGELFF,TGTGCCAGTAGACGAGGGGGGGGTCGACCCGGGGAGCTGTTTTTT
NA,few,TRBV6-1,TRBJ2-7,CASSADTTYEQYF,TGTGCCAGCAGTGCCGACACGACCTACGAGCAGTACTTC
NA,NA,TRBV5-5,TRBJ2-7,CASSLVSVDYEQYF,TGTGCCAGCAGCTTGGTTTCGGTAGACTACGAGCAGTACTTC
TRBD1,NA,TRBV18,TRBJ2-5,CASSPVGTAQETQYF,TGTGCCAGCTCACCGGTGGGGACAGCTCAAGAGACCCAGTACTTC
TRBD2,NA,TRBV6-1,TRBJ2-1,CASSSSGSGAYNEQFF,TGTGCCAGCAGCTCCAGCGGGAGTGGTGCCTACAATGAGCAGTTCTTC
TRBD2,NA,TRBV12-5,TRBJ2-1,CASGSPGGNEQFF,TGTGCTAGTGGTTCCCCGGGGGGGAATGAGCAGTTCTTC
TRBD2,NA,TRBV7-6,TRBJ2-7,CASSPTAGYFYEQYF,TGTGCCAGCAGCCCAACAGCGGGATACTTCTACGAGCAGTACTTC
TRBD2,few,TRBV6-2/TRBV6-3,TRBJ2-7,CASNPTSGLADSYEQYF,TGTGCCAGCAACCCCACCTCGGGACTAGCGGATTCCTACGAGCAGTACTTC
NA,NA,TRBV6-2/TRBV6-3,TRBJ1-5,CASRPPGQGGQPQHF,TGTGCCAGCAGACCCCCAGGTCAGGGTGGTCAGCCCCAGCATTTT
NA,NA,TRBV10-3,TRBJ2-7,CATTRGGITYEQYF,TGTGCCACAACGCGAGGCGGGATCACCTACGAGCAGTACTTC
TRBD2,few,TRBV2,TRBJ2-1,CASKELAGGPNEQFF,TGTGCCAGCAAGGAACTAGCGGGGGGGCCTAATGAGCAGTTCTTC
NA,many,TRBV7-9,TRBJ2-5,CASSKGETQYF,TGTGCCAGCAGTAAAGGGGAGACCCAGTACTTC
NA,NA,TRBV11-2,TRBJ2-5,CASSWSTERLETQYF,TGTGCCAGCAGCTGGTCGACAGAGAGGTTGGAGACCCAGTACTTC
NA,NA,TRBV29-1,TRBJ1-1,CSVRPRGSAAFF,TGCAGCGTACGTCCCCGGGGCTCGGCAGCTTTCTTT
TRBD1,NA,TRBV5-6,TRBJ1-5,CASSRQGQDQPQHF,TGTGCCAGCAGCCGACAGGGACAGGATCAGCCCCAGCATTTT
NA,NA,TRBV11-2,TRBJ2-1,CASSLVSPGGPSSYNEQFF,TGTGCCAGCAGCTTAGTCAGCCCCGGGGGACCAAGCTCCTACAATGAGCAGTTCTTC
NA,NA,TRBV28,TRBJ1-2,CASSWAGGDYGYTF,TGTGCCAGCAGTTGGGCCGGGGGCGACTATGGCTACACCTTC
TRBD2,NA,TRBV20-1,TRBJ2-7,CSAAGLAGFYEQYF,TGCAGTGCCGCCGGACTAGCGGGATTCTACGAGCAGTACTTC
TRBD1,few,TRBV27,TRBJ1-5,CASSYTYRDSGPQHF,TGTGCCAGCAGTTACACGTACCGGGACAGCGGGCCCCAGCATTTT
TRBD1,few,TRBV27,TRBJ1-1,CASSPHPGQGNTEAFF,TGTGCCAGCAGTCCTCATCCTGGACAGGGGAACACTGAAGCTTTCTTT